Following are 25 T cell receptor beta chains from one sample sequenced in a study of T cell responses to AZD1222 COVID-19 vaccine (dated by TCRdb to 2020 to 2023). The time point tag for this specimen amounts to: about 28 days (+/-7) after the second vaccine dose. The library was generated by the immunoSEQ multiplex PCR assay. Held by TCRdb, this immuneACCESS table contains in-frame sequences only and omits some clones. Under half of the omission traces to an unresolved V gene where checked; the cause of the rest is unknown. The sample table contains 140,000 or so clones; only one count was recorded for 86% of them. The ten largest account for around 5% of the sample. The source was peripheral blood, collected 28 days after the second AZD1222 dose. These receptors came from an adult who received the AZD1222 COVID-19 vaccine.

This clone was found a few times. The DNA of the CDR3 is TGTGCCTGGAGTGTAATAGGGTCCTATGGCTACACCTTC. It specifies CAWSVIGSYGYTF. V usage is TRBV30 and J usage is TRBJ1-2; D not certain. This CDR3 is 13 amino acids long. With 0 bases removed from V and 4 bases from J, the gap between germline ends came to 9 bases. Germline V lookup: CDR1 GTSNPN, CDR2 SVGIG (reference sequence).

The rearrangement uses TRBV2 and TRBJ2-7; D uncertain. Germline lookup yields CDR1 SNHLY and CDR2 FYNNEI. Trimming pared 1 base from V and 7 bases from J, leaving 8 bases between. This CDR3 spans 12 amino acids. CDR3 residues: CASSEVPVEQYF. CDR3 in DNA: TGTGCCAGCAGTGAAGTTCCGGTAGAGCAGTACTTC.

The DNA for the CDR3 is TGTGCCAGCAGCGTAGATTTCCAGGGGTCGGCCACTGAAGCTTTCTTT. This gives the protein CASSVDFQGSATEAFF. The chain couples TRBV9 to TRBJ1-1; D may be TRBD1 (6 bases). Germline V gene lookup returns CDR1 SGDLS and CDR2 YYNGEE. Trimming took 0 bases from V and 4 from J, leaving 16 bases between them. The CDR3 consists of 16 residues.

The V and J genes are TRBV7-7 and TRBJ2-3; D is possibly TRBD1 (5 bases). Germline loops: CDR1 SSHAT, CDR2 FNYEAQ (reference sequence). Trimming shortened V by 5 bases and J by 5 bases, and 11 bases separated the two germline ends. The CDR3 covers 13 residues. CDR3 in amino acids: CASSPRVVDTQYF. Written as DNA, the CDR3 is TGTGCCAGCAGCCCCAGGGTGGTAGATACGCAGTATTTT.

The chain links TRBV12-5 to TRBJ1-1; D gene uncertain. CDR1 is LGHNT, CDR2 FRNRAP, per germline. This CDR3 region has 12 residues. V lost 8 bases, J lost 11 bases, and 18 bases lay in between. The CDR3 DNA is TGTGCTAGTCTGCGGGTTTTACATCCCGCTTTCTTT. Translating it yields CASLRVLHPAFF.

The gene calls are TRBV2 and TRBJ2-3; TRBD1 is a possible D gene (5 bases). The CDR3 runs 13 residues. Germline V lookup: CDR1 SNHLY, CDR2 FYNNEI. Written as DNA, the CDR3 is TGTGCTCCGGGTAGGACCTGGGGCGATACGCAGTATTTT. This translates into CAPGRTWGDTQYF.

This sequence joins TRBV9 and TRBJ2-2; D possibly corresponds to TRBD1 (5 bases). In germline, CDR1 is SGDLS, CDR2 YYNGEE. The CDR3 is 16 amino acids. V dropped 4 bases and J dropped 0 bases, with 13 bases sitting between them. CDR3 residues: CASSPRWTPNTGELFF. In nucleotides, the CDR3 is TGTGCCAGCAGCCCTCGGTGGACACCGAACACCGGGGAGCTGTTTTTT. The full variable domain, with the rest looked up from reference TRBV9 and TRBJ2-2, is DSGVTQTPKHLITATGQRVTLRCSPRSGDLSVYWYQQSLDQGLQFLIQYYNGEERAKGNILERFSAQQFPDLHSELNLSSLELGDSALYFCASSPRWTPNTGELFFGEGSRLTVL.

The V and J genes are TRBV6-5 and TRBJ2-7; tentative D call: TRBD1 (7 bases). CDR1 and CDR2 from the germline V gene are MNHEY and SVGAGI. The CDR3 sequence is 15 residues long. Trimming shortened V by 0 bases and J by 4 bases, and 13 bases separated the two germline ends. As DNA, the CDR3 is TGTGCCAGCAGTTACTCCGCACAGGGGAGGTACGAGCAGTACTTC. It translates to CASSYSAQGRYEQYF.

The rearrangement links TRBV18 to TRBJ2-1, with a weak D call TRBD1 (6 bases). Germline V gene sequence: CDR1 KGHSH, CDR2 LQKENI. V lost 2 bases, J lost 10 bases, and 15 bases lay in between. The CDR3 has 14 amino acids. CDR3 nucleotides: TGTGCCAGCTCACCATATCGGGGCAGGGGCGAGCAGTTCTTC. Protein: CASSPYRGRGEQFF.

The chain has TRBV2 and TRBJ2-3; D is undetermined. Trimming removed 1 base from V and 6 bases from J, with 14 bases in between. CDR3 size: 15 residues. Looked up from germline, CDR1 is SNHLY and CDR2 is FYNNEI. CDR3 in DNA: TGTGCCAGCAGTGAAGGTCCACTCAGCTTGGATACGCAGTATTTT. Its protein is CASSEGPLSLDTQYF. Filled out from reference TRBV2 and TRBJ2-3, the complete variable domain reads EPEVTQTPSHQVTQMGQEVILRCVPISNHLYFYWYRQILGQKVEFLVSFYNNEISEKSEIFDDQFSVERPDGSNFTLKIRSTKLEDSAMYFCASSEGPLSLDTQYFGPGTRLTVL.

J is TRBJ1-1 and V is TRBV19; D remains unclear. V was clipped by 6 bases and J by 1 base, with 12 bases between them. The CDR3 length is 14 residues. Germline-derived CDR1 and CDR2 are LNHDA and SQIVND (reference sequence). CDR3 in amino acids: CASRSRAPNTEAFF. CDR3 DNA sequence: TGTGCCAGTAGATCTAGGGCCCCGAACACTGAAGCTTTCTTT.

This clone has just one count. The chain has TRBV11-3 and TRBJ2-5; D may match TRBD1 or TRBD2 (6 bases each). The germline V and J ends were trimmed by 0 bases and 5 bases, with 10 bases remaining between them. The CDR3 contains 14 residues. Germline CDR1 and CDR2: SGHNT and YENEEA. In nucleotides, the CDR3 is TGTGCCAGCAGCTTAGAGGGGGGCTGGGAGACCCAGTACTTC. Translation: CASSLEGGWETQYF.

This sequence joins TRBV30 and TRBJ1-3; D is undetermined. Germline CDR1 and CDR2: GTSNPN and SVGIG (reference sequence). The V end was cut by 5 bases, the J end by 3 bases, with 14 bases between. The CDR3 is 14 residues long. The CDR3 DNA follows: TGTGCCTGGGCCGTCACAAGCGGTGGAAACACCATATATTTT. It is translated as CAWAVTSGGNTIYF.

This clone appeared a few times. V is TRBV3-1 (or the pseudogene TRBV3-2) and J is TRBJ1-1; D may be TRBD1 (5 bases). The CDR3 spans 17 residues. V was pared by 0 bases and J by 4 bases, with 18 bases between. From germline, CDR1 is LGHDT and CDR2 YNNKEL (reference sequence). CDR3 residues: CASSQDLGGRVSTEAFF. CDR3 nucleotides: TGTGCCAGCAGCCAAGATCTGGGGGGAAGAGTTAGCACTGAAGCTTTCTTT.

The V and J genes are TRBV25-1 and TRBJ1-6, with D hard to call. The CDR3 contains 13 residues. V was pared by 2 bases and J by 7 bases, with 6 bases between. Germline assignment: CDR1 MGHDK and CDR2 SYGVNS. The CDR3 DNA sequence: TGTGCCAGCAGTGAACCCAGGAATTCACCCCTCCACTTT. It encodes CASSEPRNSPLHF.

V is TRBV2 and J is TRBJ2-7, with D possibly TRBD2 on 5 matching bases. Per the germline V gene, CDR1 is SNHLY and CDR2 is FYNNEI. This CDR3 is built from 13 residues. Trimming removed 4 bases from V and 7 bases from J, with 14 bases in between. The CDR3 region has the DNA TGTGCCAGCAGTGGGACTCCTGAATGGGAGCAGTACTTC. Protein: CASSGTPEWEQYF.

V is TRBV10-1 and J is TRBJ1-1; no clear D gene. The ends were cut back, 4 bases at V and 1 base at J, with 7 bases in the middle. The CDR3 consists of 13 residues. Per germline, CDR1 WNHNN and CDR2 SYGVQD (reference sequence). The CDR3 loop reads CASSGFQNTEAFF. The CDR3 DNA follows: TGCGCCAGCAGTGGGTTTCAGAACACTGAAGCTTTCTTT.

The chain is built from TRBV29-1 and TRBJ1-3; D uncertain. CDR1 SQVTM and CDR2 ANQGSEA come from the germline V gene. V shed 7 bases and J shed 0 bases, with 13 bases lying between them. The CDR3 runs to 14 residues. The CDR3 region is CSGRSANSGNTIYF. As DNA, the CDR3 is TGCAGCGGGCGGAGTGCCAACTCTGGAAACACCATATATTTT.

The V call is TRBV16, the J call TRBJ2-3; 9 positions agree with TRBD2. Per the germline V gene, CDR1 is KGHSY and CDR2 is FQNENV. The CDR3 has 14 amino acids. Trimming cost V 0 bases and J 8 bases; bases outside gene matches: 3. The CDR3 sequence: CASSQSQREATQYF. The CDR3 DNA reads as TGTGCCAGCAGCCAATCTCAGCGGGAGGCTACGCAGTATTTT. Full variable domain (missing parts from reference TRBV16 and TRBJ2-3): GEEVAQTPKHLVRGEGQKAKLYCAPIKGHSYVFWYQQVLKNEFKFLISFQNENVFDETGMPKERFSAKCLPNSPCSLEIQATKLEDSAVYFCASSQSQREATQYFGPGTRLTVL.

The chain couples TRBV20-1 to TRBJ1-5; no definite D call. The V gene lost 6 bases and the J gene lost 9 bases, with 12 bases spanning the gap. The CDR3 extends over 11 amino acids. Germline V CDR1 and CDR2: DFQATT, SNEGSKA (reference sequence). The DNA of the CDR3 is TGCAGTGCCCCTTGGTGTGTGCCCCAGCATTTT. Its protein product is CSAPWCVPQHF.

This chain joins TRBV2 and TRBJ1-4; D uncertain. From germline, CDR1 is SNHLY and CDR2 FYNNEI. V gave up 7 bases and J gave up 5 bases, with 5 bases separating them. The CDR3 is made up of 11 amino acids. Written as DNA, the CDR3 is TGTGCCAGCACACAAAATGAAAAACTGTTTTTT. As protein: CASTQNEKLFF.

The rearrangement uses TRBV18 and TRBJ1-4, with 7 bases that match TRBD1. J lost 8 bases, V lost 4 bases, and 4 bases had no gene match. The CDR3 runs to 13 residues. Germline loops: CDR1 KGHSH, CDR2 LQKENI. The CDR3 DNA reads as TGTGCCAGCTCACAGACAGGGCAGGAAAAACTGTTTTTT. Protein sequence: CASSQTGQEKLFF.

This chain connects TRBV2 to TRBJ2-1; tentatively, D is TRBD2 (6 bases). Germline CDR1 and CDR2: SNHLY and FYNNEI. CDR3 size: 15 residues. V was pared by 6 bases and J by 1 base, with 13 bases between. CDR3 DNA sequence: TGTGCCAGCAGCAGGGCGGGACGGTCCTACAATGAGCAGTTCTTC. The encoded protein is CASSRAGRSYNEQFF.

The gene calls are TRBV18 and TRBJ1-2; 7 bases fit TRBD1. The ends lost 4 bases at V and 4 bases at J; junction bases unmatched: 9. The CDR3 is 15 amino acids. CDR1 is KGHSH, CDR2 LQKENI, per germline. CDR3 in DNA: TGTGCCAGCTCACACCCCGAAGGGGGCTCCTATGGCTACACCTTC. As protein: CASSHPEGGSYGYTF. The entire variable domain, with the rest obtained from reference TRBV18 and TRBJ1-2, is as follows: NAGVMQNPRHLVRRRGQEARLRCSPMKGHSHVYWYRQLPEEGLKFMVYLQKENIIDESGMPKERFSAEFPKEGPSILRIQQVVRGDSAAYFCASSHPEGGSYGYTFGSGTRLTVV.

V and J are TRBV19 and TRBJ2-5; maybe TRBD2 (5 bases). The germline V gene encodes CDR1 LNHDA and CDR2 SQIVND (reference sequence). V was clipped by 2 bases and J by 5 bases, with 12 bases between them. This CDR3 has 14 residues. CDR3 sequence reads: CASSIQSGWETQYF. DNA of the CDR3: TGTGCCAGTAGTATACAGAGCGGCTGGGAGACCCAGTACTTC.